This T cell receptor beta chain stems from a study of T-cell memory formation after mild COVID-19. Overall study: TCR clusters were mostly confined to one donor each. Study observations and caveats: CD4/CD8 balance characterized clones contracting day 15 to 85, and CD4+ skew characterized later expanders. There were some responding clones in pre-infection memory, which suggested that cross-reactive memory had joined.

It was 5'RACE with constant-segment primers that produced the TCR alpha and TCR beta cDNA libraries, which carried sample barcodes and UMIs. Each CDR3 protein gets one entry after TCRdb re-called the 5' RACE reads with MiXCR. The table has some 280,000 distinct CDR3 sequences, roughly 17% seen once; the top ten hold 20% to 25%. With respect to this clonotype: Its antigen is not identified.

This CDR3 spans 11 amino acids. Germline CDR1 reads MNHEY; CDR2 reads SMNVEV (reference sequence). The V gene lost 7 bases and the J gene lost 3 bases, with 7 bases spanning the gap. Specimen: PBMCs or a T cell subset sorted from them (not recorded which). The chain couples TRBV27 to TRBJ2-7; D gene unclear. The source is a man younger than 35 who had mild COVID-19 (a few samples of this study predate the infection). Cell type and time point are not known. The CDR3 region has the DNA TGTGCCAGCAATAATTTCTACGAGCAGTACTTC. Residues: CASNNFYEQYF.